The rows below give T cell receptor beta chains drawn from one sample of a study of technical replicates of blood from several donors. Assay used: immunoSEQ multiplex PCR; TCRdb lists only in-frame clones, some missing. The sample contains some 60,000 clones, 91% of which appear only once. The specimen was PBMCs. These receptors originate from a human donor in good health. Some clones in this sample may be carry-over from other donors' samples. The CDR3 runs from the conserved cysteine through the conserved F or W. The D gene is left open where the match is weak. Clone size appears in some rows only: once, few, many, or a class for an expanded clone.

D: .
J: TRBJ2-1
V: TRBV9
size: .
CDR3: CASSPGSGGLLRNEQFF
DNA: TGTGCCAGCAGCCCGGGGTCGGGGGGCCTGCTAAGGAATGAGCAGTTCTTC

D: TRBD1
J: TRBJ2-7
V: TRBV7-9
size: once
CDR3: CASSPTGTGGYEQYF
DNA: TGTGCCAGCAGCCCGACCGGGACAGGGGGCTACGAGCAGTACTTC

D: TRBD1
J: TRBJ1-2
V: TRBV7-6
size: few
CDR3: CASSSTGGGLYGYTF
DNA: TGTGCCAGCAGCTCGACAGGGGGGGGACTTTATGGCTACACCTTC

D: TRBD1
J: TRBJ1-2
V: TRBV6-1
size: few
CDR3: CASSELGTGTSGYTF
DNA: TGTGCCAGCAGTGAACTAGGGACAGGGACAAGTGGCTACACCTTC

D: .
J: TRBJ1-1
V: TRBV5-1
size: .
CDR3: CASSLGGPAPEAFF
DNA: TGCGCCAGCAGCTTGGGAGGTCCGGCTCCTGAAGCTTTCTTT

D: .
J: TRBJ1-5
V: TRBV6-5
size: once
CDR3: CASSLGHSGDQPQHF
DNA: TGTGCCAGCAGCCTCGGTCACAGCGGAGATCAGCCCCAGCATTTT

D: .
J: TRBJ2-3
V: TRBV5-4
size: .
CDR3: CASSPALGGGTDTQYF
DNA: TGTGCCAGCAGCCCGGCGCTGGGAGGTGGCACAGATACGCAGTATTTT

D: TRBD1
J: TRBJ2-5
V: TRBV6-6
size: .
CDR3: CASSYEQGIETQYF
DNA: TGTGCCAGCAGTTATGAACAGGGGATAGAGACCCAGTACTTC

D: .
J: TRBJ1-5
V: TRBV5-1
size: few
CDR3: CASSPRGGQPQHF
DNA: TGCGCCAGCAGCCCCAGGGGTGGCCAGCCCCAGCATTTT

D: TRBD2
J: TRBJ2-7
V: TRBV9
size: .
CDR3: CASSMTSGTAYEQYF
DNA: TGTGCCAGCAGCATGACTAGCGGGACGGCCTACGAGCAGTACTTC

D: TRBD1
J: TRBJ2-1
V: TRBV29-1
size: .
CDR3: CSVEFRDRRNEQFF
DNA: TGCAGCGTTGAATTCCGGGACAGGAGAAATGAGCAGTTCTTC

D: TRBD1
J: TRBJ2-1
V: TRBV6-5
size: .
CDR3: CATGTALYNEQFF
DNA: TGTGCCACCGGGACAGCTTTATACAATGAGCAGTTCTTC

D: .
J: TRBJ1-3
V: TRBV5-8
size: .
CDR3: CASSSTGVSGNTIYF
DNA: TGTGCCAGCAGCTCGACAGGCGTTTCTGGAAACACCATATATTTT

D: TRBD2
J: TRBJ2-1
V: TRBV4-2
size: .
CDR3: CASSQEIGGLVGEQFF
DNA: TGTGCCAGCAGCCAAGAAATTGGGGGACTAGTGGGTGAGCAGTTCTTC

D: TRBD1
J: TRBJ2-7
V: TRBV19
size: .
CDR3: CASSSTGQGNEQYF
DNA: TGTGCCAGTAGTTCAACGGGACAGGGGAACGAGCAGTACTTC

D: .
J: TRBJ1-5
V: TRBV6-1
size: .
CDR3: CASSVREDSLTDQPQHF
DNA: TGTGCCAGCAGTGTCCGTGAGGACTCCCTAACAGATCAGCCCCAGCATTTT

D: TRBD1
J: TRBJ2-7
V: TRBV18
size: .
CDR3: CASSPATGNYEQYF
DNA: TGTGCCAGCTCACCCGCGACAGGGAACTACGAGCAGTACTTC

D: TRBD1
J: TRBJ1-4
V: TRBV11-2
size: few
CDR3: CASSLDRGQEKLFF
DNA: TGTGCCAGCAGCCTAGACAGGGGTCAAGAAAAACTGTTTTTT

D: .
J: TRBJ1-2
V: TRBV15
size: .
CDR3: CATSRDPNYGYTF
DNA: TGTGCCACCAGCAGAGACCCAAACTATGGCTACACCTTC

D: .
J: TRBJ1-1
V: TRBV7-8
size: .
CDR3: CASSPNAVGEAFF
DNA: TGTGCCAGCAGCCCCAACGCGGTCGGAGAAGCTTTCTTT

D: TRBD2
J: TRBJ2-5
V: TRBV29-1
size: .
CDR3: CSAVAGGRGETQYF
DNA: TGCAGCGCTGTAGCGGGAGGGCGAGGGGAGACCCAGTACTTC

D: TRBD2
J: TRBJ2-7
V: TRBV4-2
size: .
CDR3: CASSPSGLELYEQYF
DNA: TGTGCCAGCAGTCCTAGCGGATTGGAACTCTACGAGCAGTACTTC

D: TRBD2
J: TRBJ2-1
V: TRBV19
size: .
CDR3: CASSIGLAREQFF
DNA: TGTGCCAGTAGTATAGGACTAGCGAGGGAGCAGTTCTTC